The rows below give T cell receptor beta chains drawn from one sample of a study of shared clonotypes between healthy human individuals. Libraries were prepared by immunoSEQ multiplex PCR; TCRdb keeps only in-frame clonotypes and omits some of them. The data show about 800,000 clones, approximately 96% seen once. Sequenced: naive CD8+ T cells sorted from blood. These receptors came from a man aged 30 to 45 in good health. Both conserved end residues are part of each CDR3. The order of the fields is V gene, J gene, clone size, D gene, CDR3 protein, CDR3 DNA. The D gene is left open where the match is weak. Clone size is given for some rows only: seen once, a few or many times, or a class if the clone is expanded.

>TRBV5-1|TRBJ2-7|-|-
CASSLGRGRSYEQYF
TGCGCCAGCAGCTTGGGTCGAGGCAGATCCTACGAGCAGTACTTC
>TRBV7-9|TRBJ2-5|once|-
CAITNLQRNLQETQYF
TGTGCCATCACCAACCTCCAGCGGAACCTGCAAGAGACCCAGTACTTC
>TRBV19|TRBJ2-5|-|-
CASSIRGGETQYF
TGTGCCAGTAGTATAAGAGGGGGAGAGACCCAGTACTTC
>TRBV7-9|TRBJ2-3|-|-
CASSPQDASTDTQYF
TGTGCCAGCAGCCCACAGGACGCTAGCACAGATACGCAGTATTTT
>TRBV7-9|TRBJ2-1|-|-
CASSLLGGGNEQFF
TGTGCCAGCAGCTTATTAGGAGGGGGAAATGAGCAGTTCTTC
>TRBV5-8|TRBJ1-4|-|-
CASSLQGGEKLFF
TGTGCCAGCAGCTTACAGGGCGGCGAAAAACTGTTTTTT
>TRBV7-9|TRBJ2-1|once|-
CASKPAGGEQFF
TGTGCCAGCAAGCCCGCCGGGGGTGAGCAGTTCTTC
>TRBV4-2|TRBJ1-2|-|-
CASSQEAGDYGYTF
TGTGCCAGCAGCCAAGAGGCAGGCGACTATGGCTACACCTTC
>TRBV11-2|TRBJ2-3|-|-
CASSPRRALSTDTQYF
TGTGCCAGCAGCCCCCGGAGGGCCTTGAGCACAGATACGCAGTATTTT
>TRBV29-1|TRBJ1-2|-|TRBD1
CSVGPGTGISSGYTF
TGCAGCGTTGGGCCCGGGACAGGGATCTCTAGCGGCTACACCTTC
>TRBV6-5|TRBJ2-1|-|-
CASSYSMAGYEQFF
TGTGCCAGCAGTTACTCGATGGCGGGGTACGAGCAGTTCTTC
>TRBV25-1|TRBJ1-4|-|-
CASSEGNEKLFF
TGTGCCAGCAGTGAGGGTAATGAAAAACTGTTTTTT
>TRBV5-5|TRBJ2-7|-|TRBD1
CASSRDRSDEQYF
TGTGCCAGCAGCCGGGACAGGAGCGACGAGCAGTACTTC
>TRBV5-1|TRBJ2-1|once|-
CASSLNWGFEQFF
TGCGCCAGCAGCCTAAACTGGGGATTTGAGCAGTTCTTC
>TRBV14|TRBJ1-3|-|-
CASSQDSGNTIYF
TGTGCCAGCAGCCAAGATTCGGGAAACACCATATATTTT
>TRBV6-6|TRBJ1-5|-|TRBD1
CATGDSIYSNQPQHF
TGTGCCACAGGGGACAGTATTTATAGCAATCAGCCCCAGCATTTT
>TRBV11-2|TRBJ2-3|-|TRBD1
CASSSTGDPYTDTQYF
TGTGCCAGCAGCTCGACAGGGGACCCCTACACAGATACGCAGTATTTT
>TRBV25-1|TRBJ1-1|-|-
CASRAGGGNTEAFF
TGTGCCAGCAGGGCAGGAGGAGGGAACACTGAAGCTTTCTTT
>TRBV11-2|TRBJ2-7|-|TRBD1
CASSKPGQAHEQYF
TGTGCCAGCAGCAAACCGGGACAGGCTCACGAGCAGTACTTC
>TRBV4-1|TRBJ1-3|-|-
CASSQSERRLDTIYF
TGCGCCAGCAGCCAATCTGAGAGACGTTTGGACACCATATATTTT
>TRBV29-1|TRBJ2-1|once|-
CSVEDGFNEQFF
TGCAGCGTTGAAGACGGGTTCAATGAGCAGTTCTTC
>TRBV4-1|TRBJ1-5|-|-
CASSQRGVSNQPQHF
TGCGCCAGCAGCCAGAGGGGGGTAAGCAATCAGCCCCAGCATTTT
>TRBV29-1|TRBJ2-1|-|TRBD2
CSVEGRESAGGRAYNEQFF
TGCAGCGTTGAAGGGAGAGAGTCGGCGGGAGGCAGGGCCTACAATGAGCAGTTCTTC